This T cell receptor beta chain is from a study of early T cells in non-severe SARS-CoV-2 infection (dated by TCRdb to about 2021). About the investigation overall: TCR sequencing used bulk RNA from unsorted whole blood, so alpha and beta chains could not be paired. General study outcomes and caveats: VDJdb matching was skewed toward anti-spike CD8 responses and likely underestimated virus-specific expansions, missing private and CD4 specificities.

This clonotype was recorded many times. Which antigen it targets is not known. No base qualities exist here, and no much larger clone lies one base off it. The library relied on 5' RACE. The run used a NextSeq 500. In the TCR library protocol, unique molecular identifiers were attached to individual cDNA molecules to correct for PCR bias and sequencing error. Sequencing covered both TCR alpha and beta chains, and within each sample the abundances of alpha and beta sequences were tightly co-correlated. The authors' pipeline ran thus. Decombinator V4 was used to annotate TCR sequences for V gene, J gene and CDR3. TCRs were defined as expanded if a significant change between any two time points was detected under a Poisson model with p below 0.0001. Abundances of TCRs were expressed as counts per million after normalisation to the total number of TCRs sequenced in each sample. MAIT TCRs were defined by TRAV1-2 paired with TRAJ12, TRAJ20 or TRAJ33, and iNKT TCRs by TRAV10 paired with TRAJ18. VDJdb, accessed on 1 November 2021, was searched for TCRs annotated for CMV, EBV and SARS-CoV-2, and TCRs annotated for more than one antigen were excluded. TCRdb's own reprocessing of the public reads used fastp at Q25 and MiXCR and kept productive beta chains. Here each entry gathers all rows of one CDR3 protein and keeps the most common genes and DNA. The V and J calls follow TCRdb's processing rather than the paper's. Across this sample there are some 70,000 distinct CDR3 sequences, with over 4.5% seen only once. The ten biggest clones cover 4% to 5% of the sample.

A case-control design nested within a healthcare worker cohort in London, UK, was used, with weekly nasopharyngeal swab PCR tests and blood sampling performed. Healthcare workers were recruited during the week of the UK lockdown, between 23 and 31 March 2020, and followed weekly for up to roughly 16 weeks. The CDR1 and CDR2 encoded by the germline V gene (reference sequence) are LNHDA and SQIVND. From its cysteine to its phenylalanine, the CDR3 spans 15 amino acids. The kept DNA is CDR3 alone, 45 bases in frame from the first base. The junction carries 15 bases between V and J, which are trimmed by 4 bases and 4 bases respectively.

The TCR comes from an adult who was a healthcare worker with PCR-confirmed SARS-CoV-2 infection or an uninfected control (not recorded which). Sequenced input: whole blood. The rearrangement joined TRBV19 to TRBJ2-3; no D gene call is confident. Here the CDR3 is given as CASSSGRAGPDTQYF. The nucleotide sequence reads as follows: TGTGCCAGTAGTAGCGGAAGAGCAGGCCCAGATACGCAGTATTTT.